This T cell receptor beta chain is drawn from a study of Ad26.COV2.S vaccination and SARS-CoV-2 variants. Germline values: CDR1 SGHNT, CDR2 YYREEE (reference sequence). V was pared by 0 bases and J by 2 bases, with 11 bases between. The length of the CDR3 is 15 residues. Here immunoSEQ multiplex PCR was the method, and the copy in TCRdb shows in-frame clones only, minus some. This sample has hundreds of thousands of clones, with around 89% found just once. Broader study findings: Ad26.COV2.S recipients had broader spike-specific TCRs (P = 0.0014). Vaccine and placebo recipients had similar non-spike TCR breadth.

Treatment indicated: around 19 received Ad26.COV2.S at low or high dose, single or two shots; about 5 received placebo; per-sample allocation not given. Sampling happened 63 days after the first vaccine or placebo injection. As for this clone: Its matching antigen is unknown.

This TCR derives from a person between 18 and 59 years old who received the Ad26.COV2.S COVID-19 vaccine or a placebo. The chain couples TRBV5-4 to TRBJ1-2; no clear D. Source: peripheral blood, taken in a trial of Ad26.COV2.S vaccine versus placebo. The CDR3 sequence: CASSLAWGNNYGYTF. The CDR3 DNA is TGTGCCAGCAGCTTGGCCTGGGGAAACAACTATGGCTACACCTTC.